Each of the 25 T cell receptor beta chains below was sequenced from the same sample in a study of cytomegalovirus exposure and HLA in healthy donors. The PCR had 60 Vbeta and 13 Jbeta primers. Sequenced by immunoSEQ multiplex PCR; TCRdb stores in-frame clones only, minus some. The sample includes around 160,000 clones, about 72% of them seen just once. The sample comprised PBMCs. These receptors originate from a male donor in good health and CMV-seronegative.

This chain joins TRBV28 and TRBJ1-2, with 7 bases lining up with TRBD1. Per germline, CDR1 MDHEN and CDR2 SYDVKM. V dropped 3 bases and J dropped 6; count of bases not matched to a gene: 4. The CDR3 has 13 residues. CDR3 nucleotide sequence: TGTGCCAGCAGTTTGACAGGGCGCGATGGCTACACCTTC. Translated: CASSLTGRDGYTF.

This chain joins TRBV7-2 and TRBJ1-2, with 8 bases fitting TRBD1. This CDR3 has 16 residues. The junction had 16 bases not matched to a gene; V was cut back by 1 base and J by 12 bases. The germline gives CDR1 SGHTA, CDR2 FQGNSA. In DNA, the CDR3 is TGTGCCAGCAGCTTAGGCCCCTGGACAGGGACGGGAGGCCACACCTTC. It is translated as CASSLGPWTGTGGHTF. Full variable domain (missing parts from reference TRBV7-2 and TRBJ1-2): GAGVSQSPSNKVTEKGKDVELRCDPISGHTALYWYRQSLGQGLEFLIYFQGNSAPDKSGLPSDRFSAERTGGSVSTLTIQRTQQEDSAVYLCASSLGPWTGTGGHTFGSGTRLTVV.

This sequence joins TRBV5-4 and TRBJ1-2, with 9 positions matching TRBD1. V was clipped by 0 bases and J by 3 bases; unmatched bases: 12. From germline, CDR1 is SGHNT and CDR2 YYREEE (reference sequence). The CDR3 covers 18 residues. The DNA of the CDR3 is TGTGCCAGCAGCTTGGGGGGACAGGGTGGCGTCCGAGACTATGGCTACACCTTC. This codes for CASSLGGQGGVRDYGYTF.

The V gene is TRBV4-3, the J gene TRBJ2-3, with TRBD1 matching over 8 bases. The germline CDR1 and CDR2 sequences are LGHNA and YSLEER. The CDR3 extends over 14 amino acids. V trimming: 4 bases; J trimming: 4 bases; junction bases outside the gene matches: 4. In nucleotides, the CDR3 is TGCGCCAGCAGCCGAGGACAGGGAGCAGATACGCAGTATTTT. Its protein product is CASSRGQGADTQYF.

This clone appeared once. The V and J genes are TRBV6-6 and TRBJ1-1; D unresolved. V lost 7 bases to trimming and J lost 0 bases, with 18 bases between them. This CDR3 is 16 amino acids long. CDR1 is MNHNY and CDR2 is SVGAGI in the germline V gene (reference sequence). Here the CDR3 reads CASTLGLPAMNTEAFF. CDR3 nucleotides: TGTGCCAGCACCCTAGGTCTGCCGGCGATGAACACTGAAGCTTTCTTT.

The rearrangement joins TRBV9 to TRBJ2-6; a weak D match, TRBD1 (6 bases). V was cut by 4 bases and J by 0 bases, with 20 bases left in between. Germline CDR1 SGDLS, CDR2 YYNGEE. The CDR3 sequence is 19 residues long. DNA for the CDR3: TGTGCCAGCAGCCCCAACCGGGACACAAGGTACTCTGGGGCCAACGTCCTGACTTTC. Translating it yields CASSPNRDTRYSGANVLTF. Drawing the rest from reference TRBV9 and TRBJ2-6, the complete variable domain is DSGVTQTPKHLITATGQRVTLRCSPRSGDLSVYWYQQSLDQGLQFLIQYYNGEERAKGNILERFSAQQFPDLHSELNLSSLELGDSALYFCASSPNRDTRYSGANVLTFGAGSRLTVL.

This clone appeared a single time. The chain is built from TRBV15 and TRBJ1-2; no firm D call. The CDR3 covers 15 residues. Trimming removed 2 bases at V and 0 bases at J, with 10 bases between. CDR1 LNHNV and CDR2 YYDKDF come from the germline V gene (reference sequence). DNA of the CDR3: TGTGCCACCAGCAGAAGAAGTGAGGCTAACTATGGCTACACCTTC. Its protein product is CATSRRSEANYGYTF.

The chain couples TRBV27 to TRBJ1-1, with a weak D call TRBD1 (5 bases). The CDR3 has 13 amino acids. Germline V gene lookup returns CDR1 MNHEY and CDR2 SMNVEV (reference sequence). The V end lost 7 bases, the J end lost 3 bases, and 12 bases lay between the germline ends. In nucleotides, the CDR3 is TGTGCCAGCAACCGACAGAGTGACACTGAAGCTTTCTTT. Protein sequence: CASNRQSDTEAFF.

The V gene is TRBV30, the J gene TRBJ2-1; TRBD2 might be the D (7 bases). The CDR3 spans 15 residues. Germline loops: CDR1 GTSNPN, CDR2 SVGIG (reference sequence). The V end was cut by 2 bases, the J end by 5 bases, with 16 bases between. The CDR3 coding sequence is TGTGCCTGGAGTTTGGGAGGGGGGATAAACAATGAGCAGTTCTTC. It yields the protein CAWSLGGGINNEQFF.

This sequence joins TRBV18 and TRBJ1-5; no definite D call. The CDR3 sequence is 12 residues long. With 5 bases removed from V and 4 bases from J, the gap between germline ends came to 6 bases. Germline V gene sequence: CDR1 KGHSH, CDR2 LQKENI. The CDR3 DNA reads TGTGCCAGCTCATCCCAGAATCAGCCCCAGCATTTT. Its protein is CASSSQNQPQHF.

V and J are TRBV13 and TRBJ2-7, with D perhaps TRBD2 (5 bases). V lost 5 bases and J 2 bases, leaving 13 bases between the germline ends. CDR3 length: 14 residues. Germline lookup yields CDR1 PRHDT and CDR2 FYEKMQ (reference sequence). The CDR3 DNA follows: TGTGCCAGCAGCACGGGCCTAGCCACCTACGAGCAGTACTTC. Protein sequence: CASSTGLATYEQYF.

This rearrangement joins TRBV5-1 to TRBJ2-7; 11 nucleotides line up with TRBD2. Per the germline V gene, CDR1 is SGHRS and CDR2 is YFSETQ. With 2 bases clipped from V and 3 bases from J, the junction kept 1 base outside the gene matches. The CDR3 covers 14 residues. CDR3 in DNA: TGCGCCAGCAGCTTCGGGACTAGCGGCTACGAGCAGTACTTC. This translates into CASSFGTSGYEQYF.

This chain uses TRBV18 with TRBJ1-1; D gene ambiguous. The CDR3 spans 13 residues. Trimming removed 1 base from V and 4 bases from J, with 7 bases in between. CDR1 and CDR2 (germline): KGHSH, LQKENI. CDR3 in DNA: TGTGCCAGCTCACCACTTCCCAGCACTGAAGCTTTCTTT. It encodes CASSPLPSTEAFF. The full variable domain, in which reference TRBV18 and TRBJ1-1 provide the parts outside the CDR3, is NAGVMQNPRHLVRRRGQEARLRCSPMKGHSHVYWYRQLPEEGLKFMVYLQKENIIDESGMPKERFSAEFPKEGPSILRIQQVVRGDSAAYFCASSPLPSTEAFFGQGTRLTVV.

This chain joins TRBV5-8 and TRBJ1-1; D is possibly TRBD1 (6 bases). The CDR3 runs 14 residues. Trimming left V 0 bases short and J 1 base short, with 7 bases between. Germline lookup yields CDR1 SGHTS and CDR2 YDEGEE. CDR3 nucleotide sequence: TGTGCCAGCAGCTTGGAAGGGGGGAACACTGAAGCTTTCTTT. This translates into CASSLEGGNTEAFF.

V gene TRBV6-5 combines with J gene TRBJ1-1; 7 bases line up with TRBD1. The CDR3 spans 13 residues. Germline V gene sequence: CDR1 MNHEY, CDR2 SVGAGI. The V gene end was trimmed by 9 bases and the J gene end by 11 bases; junction bases not matched to a gene: 15. The CDR3 here is CASTRGQDSRAFF. The CDR3 region has the DNA TGTGCCAGTACTAGGGGGCAAGACTCTCGTGCTTTCTTT.

The chain couples TRBV19 to TRBJ1-1; no clear D gene. Trimming cost V 3 bases and J 3 bases, with 8 bases left between them. This CDR3 spans 13 amino acids. Germline lookup yields CDR1 LNHDA and CDR2 SQIVND (reference sequence). The CDR3 reads CASSMSDYTEAFF. The CDR3, as DNA: TGTGCCAGTAGTATGTCAGACTACACTGAAGCTTTCTTT.

This clone was counted a few times. The sample has other DNA sequences that encode this CDR3 too. The gene calls are TRBV7-3 and TRBJ1-3; no clear D. V was cut by 3 bases and J by 2 bases, with 8 bases left in between. CDR3 length: 14 residues. The V gene's germline CDR1 is SGHTA and CDR2 FQGTGA. CDR3 region: CASSFGGAGNTIYF. The CDR3 DNA is TGTGCCAGCAGCTTTGGAGGAGCTGGAAACACCATATATTTT.

The rearrangement uses TRBV4-3 and TRBJ2-4; D unresolved. V was pared by 0 bases and J by 1 base, with 10 bases between. Germline V CDR1 and CDR2: LGHNA, YSLEER. This CDR3 has 16 amino acids. The CDR3 DNA reads TGCGCCAGCAGCCAAGACCACCTTCGGGCCAAAAACATTCAGTACTTC. Encoded protein: CASSQDHLRAKNIQYF.

Comments on this clone: The same CDR3 can be traced to other DNA sequences in this sample. This chain links TRBV19 with TRBJ2-5, with D perhaps matching TRBD1 (6 bases). The germline V and J ends were trimmed by 2 bases and 1 base, with 8 bases remaining between them. CDR3 size: 14 residues. Per germline, CDR1 LNHDA and CDR2 SQIVND (reference sequence). CDR3 bases: TGTGCCAGTAGTATAAGAGGGGGCCAAGAGACCCAGTACTTC. It encodes CASSIRGGQETQYF.

V usage is TRBV27 and J usage is TRBJ1-5; 9 positions match TRBD1. This CDR3 has 16 residues. The V gene end was trimmed by 5 bases and the J gene end by 7 bases; junction bases not matched to a gene: 12. The V gene's germline CDR1 is MNHEY and CDR2 SMNVEV (reference sequence). The CDR3: CASSRNYRGRGQPQHF. The CDR3 coding sequence is TGTGCCAGCAGTCGAAACTACAGGGGGCGCGGGCAGCCCCAGCATTTT.

The chain combines TRBV2 with TRBJ2-7, with 8 nucleotides matching TRBD2. This CDR3 comprises 13 residues. Germline lookup yields CDR1 SNHLY and CDR2 FYNNEI. The junction had 2 bases not matched to a gene; V was cut back by 4 bases and J by 3 bases. Here the CDR3 reads CASSVSGSYEQYF. The CDR3 DNA reads TGTGCCAGCAGTGTGAGCGGGAGCTACGAGCAGTACTTC.

The V and J genes are TRBV6-1 and TRBJ1-1; TRBD1 matches 8 bases. The CDR3 has 15 amino acids. Germline V gives CDR1 MNHNS, CDR2 SASEGT. V was clipped by 6 bases and J by 4 bases; unmatched bases: 10. CDR3 region: CASSKDPTGGTEAFF. The CDR3 coding sequence is TGTGCCAGCAGCAAAGACCCAACAGGGGGCACTGAAGCTTTCTTT.

V gene TRBV7-2 combines with J gene TRBJ2-4, with 8 bases fitting TRBD2. The CDR3 sequence is 13 residues long. Germline CDR1 reads SGHTA; CDR2 reads FQGNSA. V was clipped by 3 bases and J by 8 bases; unmatched bases: 3. This CDR3 reads CASSLGGRYIQYF. CDR3 nucleotide sequence: TGTGCCAGCAGCTTGGGCGGGAGGTACATTCAGTACTTC. The full variable domain, completed using reference TRBV7-2 and TRBJ2-4, is GAGVSQSPSNKVTEKGKDVELRCDPISGHTALYWYRQSLGQGLEFLIYFQGNSAPDKSGLPSDRFSAERTGGSVSTLTIQRTQQEDSAVYLCASSLGGRYIQYFGAGTRLSVL.

The CDR3 DNA reads TGTGCCAGCAGCGAGGTGCCTAGCGGGAGGTTGGCAGATACGCAGTATTTT. It encodes CASSEVPSGRLADTQYF. The chain combines TRBV5-5 with TRBJ2-3; 11 bases align to TRBD2. Germline V CDR1 and CDR2: SGHKS, YYEKEE (reference sequence). This CDR3 has 17 residues. The V gene end was trimmed by 4 bases and the J gene end by 4 bases; junction bases not matched to a gene: 11.

In DNA, the CDR3 is TGTGCCAGCAGTCCCGGGACTCTCGTGTGGGTTGGGGAGCTGTTTTTT. As protein: CASSPGTLVWVGELFF. The chain uses TRBV28 and TRBJ2-2; TRBD2 is a possible D gene (6 bases). This CDR3 spans 16 amino acids. V gave up 5 bases and J gave up 8 bases, with 21 bases separating them. Germline V gene sequence: CDR1 MDHEN, CDR2 SYDVKM.